The rows below give T cell receptor beta chains drawn from one sample of a study of CD8 T cells in Susac syndrome. TCRdb re-called the immunoSEQ multiplex PCR reads with MiXCR, one entry per CDR3 protein. The sample consists of approximately 150,000 distinct CDR3 sequences, about 90% of them appearing once. Source material: CD4+ T cells from PBMCs. The receptors were gathered from a human donor in good health. The CDR3 runs from the conserved cysteine through the conserved F or W. D genes are given only for firm matches. Rows may omit the clone size; those that give it use once, few, many or a size class.

clone size	V gene	J gene	D gene	CDR3 DNA	CDR3 protein
NA	TRBV19	TRBJ1-5	NA	TGTGCCAGTAGTATCGCGGTTCATCAGCCCCAGCATTTT	CASSIAVHQPQHF
NA	TRBV18	TRBJ2-3	NA	TGTGCCAGCTCACCATTTGGGGCTGATACGCAGTATTTT	CASSPFGADTQYF
NA	TRBV20-1	TRBJ2-5	NA	TGCAGTGCTAGTCAAGAGACCCAGTACTTC	CSASQETQYF
NA	TRBV10-3	TRBJ1-5	TRBD1	TGTGCCATCAGTGAGTCGAAGGGCAGGGGGAGCAATCAGCCCCAGCATTTT	CAISESKGRGSNQPQHF
NA	TRBV19	TRBJ2-2	TRBD2	TGTGCCAGTAGTCCCGGACTAGCGGGAGGGGATTTGGGCACCGGGGAGCTGTTTTTT	CASSPGLAGGDLGTGELFF
once	TRBV9	TRBJ1-5	TRBD1	TGTGCCAGCAGCGAGTCCCCGGACAGGGGAGGCAATCAGCCCCAGCATTTT	CASSESPDRGGNQPQHF
NA	TRBV6-1	TRBJ2-7	NA	TGTGCCAGCAGTGGAGGGACCGTGCGCGAGCAGTACTTC	CASSGGTVREQYF
NA	TRBV7-9	TRBJ2-7	NA	TGTGCCAGCACCACACGGGACGAGCAGTACTTC	CASTTRDEQYF
NA	TRBV18	TRBJ2-7	NA	TGTGCCAGCTCGGACGGGATTACCTACGAGCAGTACTTC	CASSDGITYEQYF
NA	TRBV6-5	TRBJ2-1	NA	TGTGCCAGCAGGTCCCGGGACAATAAAGATGAGCAGTTCTTC	CASRSRDNKDEQFF
NA	TRBV2	TRBJ2-7	TRBD1	TGTGCCAGCAGGCGGACAGGGGCCTCCTACGAGCAGTACTTC	CASRRTGASYEQYF
NA	TRBV6-5	TRBJ1-2	TRBD1	TGTGCCAGCAGTTACTCGGGAGGGGGCGGCTATGGCTACACCTTC	CASSYSGGGGYGYTF
once	TRBV21-1	TRBJ2-5	NA	TGTGCCAGCAGCAAAGCGACCGGAGAGACCCAGTACTTC	CASSKATGETQYF
NA	TRBV12-3/TRBV12-4	TRBJ1-1	TRBD1	TGTGCCAGCAGTCGCAACCGGGACAGCCGAGGGGCTTTCTTT	CASSRNRDSRGAFF
NA	TRBV9	TRBJ2-5	NA	TGTGCCAGCAACCCAGGACACGAAGAGACCCAGTACTTC	CASNPGHEETQYF
NA	TRBV12-3/TRBV12-4	TRBJ1-2	NA	TGTGCCAGCAGTCCCCGACAGGACTATGGCTACACCTTC	CASSPRQDYGYTF
NA	TRBV29-1	TRBJ1-3	TRBD1	TGCAGCGTGGGGACAGTTGGAAACACCATATATTTT	CSVGTVGNTIYF
once	TRBV6-2/TRBV6-3	TRBJ1-5	NA	TGTGCCAGCAGTTACGGGAATCAGCCCCAGCATTTT	CASSYGNQPQHF
NA	TRBV27	TRBJ2-7	NA	TGTGCCAGCAAACCTCTCGGGGGTTTGGGATTAGGCGAGCAGTACTTC	CASKPLGGLGLGEQYF
once	TRBV7-9	TRBJ1-2	NA	TGTGCCAGCGTCCGACTCGATCGAGCTAACTATGGCTACACCTTC	CASVRLDRANYGYTF
NA	TRBV3-1	TRBJ2-3	NA	TGTGCCAGCAGTCTAACTCCTATCCCAGATACGCAGTATTTT	CASSLTPIPDTQYF
NA	TRBV6-5	TRBJ2-7	NA	TGTGCCAGCAGTTACTCGGCGGGCTACGAGCAGTACTTC	CASSYSAGYEQYF
NA	TRBV30	TRBJ1-3	NA	TGTGCCTGGAGCTTGATCCCTATATTCTCTGGAAACACCATATATTTT	CAWSLIPIFSGNTIYF
NA	TRBV19	TRBJ1-1	TRBD1	TGTGCCAGTAGTAGACAGGGGGCCGCCACTGAAGCTTTCTTT	CASSRQGAATEAFF
once	TRBV3-1	TRBJ1-2	NA	TGTGCCAGCAGCCAAGATCAGGGGCCCTATGGCTACACCTTC	CASSQDQGPYGYTF
NA	TRBV29-1	TRBJ2-2	NA	TGCAGCGTTCGGACGGAGGGGGAGCTGTTTTTT	CSVRTEGELFF
NA	TRBV7-8	TRBJ2-7	TRBD1	TGTGCCAGCAGCTTGGGTGACAGGGGGCCACCCTACGAGCAGTACTTC	CASSLGDRGPPYEQYF
NA	TRBV6-2/TRBV6-3	TRBJ2-5	NA	TGTGCCAGCAGTTACCGAGGGACGGGAGAGACCCAGTACTTC	CASSYRGTGETQYF
NA	TRBV3-1	TRBJ2-1	TRBD1	TGTGCCAGCAACCGGGACAGGGGAGGTGAGCAGTTCTTC	CASNRDRGGEQFF
NA	TRBV7-2	TRBJ2-5	NA	TGTGCCAGCAGCCCTACGGGGTCCCGGGAGACCCAGTACTTC	CASSPTGSRETQYF
NA	TRBV19	TRBJ2-1	NA	TGTGCCAGTAGTAAGGGGCCCTTAAAAGACAATGAGCAGTTCTTC	CASSKGPLKDNEQFF
NA	TRBV27	TRBJ2-7	NA	TGTGCCAGCAGTTTAGGCCAGAGGGAGCAGTACTTC	CASSLGQREQYF
NA	TRBV18	TRBJ2-5	NA	TGTGCCAGCGCTCGACAGGTTTTAGGGGAGACCCAGTACTTC	CASARQVLGETQYF
NA	TRBV19	TRBJ1-4	NA	TGTGCCAGTAGTATCCTGACTCCGGGCAGTGAAAAACTGTTTTTT	CASSILTPGSEKLFF
NA	TRBV19	TRBJ1-5	TRBD1	TGTGCCAGTAGTATATCTGGCACAGGGGGGGATTTCCCCCAGCATTTT	CASSISGTGGDFPQHF
NA	TRBV5-1	TRBJ2-1	NA	TGCGCCAGCAGCATTTCGGGGCTGCCGGGCCACAATGAGCAGTTCTTC	CASSISGLPGHNEQFF
NA	TRBV18	TRBJ1-6	NA	TGTGCCAGCTCACCACGGGAGTCCAGGAATTCACCCCTCCACTTT	CASSPRESRNSPLHF
NA	TRBV19	TRBJ2-7	NA	TGTGCCAGTGGGACGGCTAGCTCCTACGAGCAGTACTTC	CASGTASSYEQYF
NA	TRBV5-1	TRBJ2-3	NA	TGCGCCAGCAGCCCCCAGCAGGCCAGTGAAGATACGCAGTATTTT	CASSPQQASEDTQYF
NA	TRBV24-1	TRBJ2-5	TRBD1	TGTGCCACCAGTGATCCAAGACAGGGGGGAGAGACCCAGTACTTC	CATSDPRQGGETQYF
once	TRBV29-1	TRBJ2-5	TRBD2	TGCAGCGTTGATAGGGAGGGTACTCAAGAGACCCAGTACTTC	CSVDREGTQETQYF
once	TRBV6-2/TRBV6-3	TRBJ1-1	NA	TGTGCCAGCAGTTACCTACAAGGAGACACTGAAGCTTTCTTT	CASSYLQGDTEAFF
NA	TRBV2	TRBJ2-7	TRBD2	TGTGCCAGCGGTCTGGGGGGGGGAACCTACGAGCAGTACTTC	CASGLGGGTYEQYF
once	TRBV19	TRBJ1-5	NA	TGTGCCAGTAGTATATCCCCAGGGAATAGCAATCAGCCCCAGCATTTT	CASSISPGNSNQPQHF
once	TRBV20-1	TRBJ1-1	NA	TGCAGTGCTAGAGACAGGGCCAGGGTAAGGACGGGAACTGAAGCTTTCTTT	CSARDRARVRTGTEAFF
NA	TRBV7-2	TRBJ2-5	TRBD1	TGTGCCAGCAGCATTTCGACAGGGAAAGAGACCCAGTACTTC	CASSISTGKETQYF
NA	TRBV6-5	TRBJ2-1	TRBD2	TGTGCCAGCAGTTACGATGCCAGGGGACTAGTAACCATGGAGCAGTTCTTC	CASSYDARGLVTMEQFF
NA	TRBV18	TRBJ2-1	NA	TGTGCCAGCTCATCACCGGACGGATACAATGAGCAGTTCTTC	CASSSPDGYNEQFF
NA	TRBV28	TRBJ1-5	NA	TGTGCCAGCAAACGGGGGAATCAGCCCCAGCATTTT	CASKRGNQPQHF